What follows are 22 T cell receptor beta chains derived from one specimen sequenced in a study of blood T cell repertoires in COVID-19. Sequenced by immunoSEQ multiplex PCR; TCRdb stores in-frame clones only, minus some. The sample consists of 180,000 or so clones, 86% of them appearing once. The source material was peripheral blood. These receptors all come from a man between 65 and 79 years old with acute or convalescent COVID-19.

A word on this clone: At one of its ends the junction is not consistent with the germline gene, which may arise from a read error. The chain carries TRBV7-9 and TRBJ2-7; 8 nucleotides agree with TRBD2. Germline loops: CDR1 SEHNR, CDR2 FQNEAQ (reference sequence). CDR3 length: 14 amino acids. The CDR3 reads CASSLGRGDYGQYF. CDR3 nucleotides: TGTGCCAGCAGCTTAGGGCGGGGGGATTACGGGCAGTACTTC.

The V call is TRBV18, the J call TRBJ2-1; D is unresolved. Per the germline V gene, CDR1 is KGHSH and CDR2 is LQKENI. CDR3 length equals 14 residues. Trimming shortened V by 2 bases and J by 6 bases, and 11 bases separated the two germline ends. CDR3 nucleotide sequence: TGTGCCAGCTCACCATTTGTCAGTTTCAATGAGCAGTTCTTC. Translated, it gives CASSPFVSFNEQFF.

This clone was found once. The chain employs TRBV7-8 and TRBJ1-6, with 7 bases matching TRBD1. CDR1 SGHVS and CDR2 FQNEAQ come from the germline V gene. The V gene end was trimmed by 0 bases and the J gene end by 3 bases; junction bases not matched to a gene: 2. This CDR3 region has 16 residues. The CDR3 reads CASSLAGTVYNSPLHF. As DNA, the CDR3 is TGTGCCAGCAGCTTAGCGGGGACAGTCTATAATTCACCCCTCCACTTT.

CDR3 DNA sequence: TGTGCCAGCAGTCCAGGACTAGCGGGCTCCTACAATGAGCAGTTCTTC. Encoded protein: CASSPGLAGSYNEQFF. The V and J genes are TRBV2 and TRBJ2-1; TRBD2 agrees at 11 bases. V lost 5 bases and J lost 0; bases outside the gene matches: 3. Germline lookup yields CDR1 SNHLY and CDR2 FYNNEI. The CDR3 is 16 amino acids.

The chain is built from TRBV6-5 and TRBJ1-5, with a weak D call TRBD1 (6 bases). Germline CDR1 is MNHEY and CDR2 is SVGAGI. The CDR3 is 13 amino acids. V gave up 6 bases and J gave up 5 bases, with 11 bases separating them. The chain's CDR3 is CASSRGEDQPQHF. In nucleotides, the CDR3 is TGTGCCAGCAGCAGGGGAGAGGATCAGCCCCAGCATTTT.

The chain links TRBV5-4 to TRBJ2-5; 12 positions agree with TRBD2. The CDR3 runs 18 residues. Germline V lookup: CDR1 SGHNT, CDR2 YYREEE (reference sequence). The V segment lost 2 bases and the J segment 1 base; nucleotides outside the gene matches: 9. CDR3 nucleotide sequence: TGTGCCAGCAGCTTCGTGCTAGCGGGGGGGCCCGGCCAAGAGACCCAGTACTTC. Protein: CASSFVLAGGPGQETQYF.

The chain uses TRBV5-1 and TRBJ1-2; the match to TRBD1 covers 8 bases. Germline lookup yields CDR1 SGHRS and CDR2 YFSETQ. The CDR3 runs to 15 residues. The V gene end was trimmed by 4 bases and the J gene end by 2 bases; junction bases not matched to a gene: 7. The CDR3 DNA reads TGCGCCAGCAGCCCTATCCAGGGGGCGAACTATGGCTACACCTTC. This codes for CASSPIQGANYGYTF. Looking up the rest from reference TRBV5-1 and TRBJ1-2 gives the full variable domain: KAGVTQTPRYLIKTRGQQVTLSCSPISGHRSVSWYQQTPGQGLQFLFEYFSETQRNKGNFPGRFSGRQFSNSRSEMNVSTLELGDSALYLCASSPIQGANYGYTFGSGTRLTVV.

This chain's CDR3 is CASSLDAQGSTDTQYF. The DNA of the CDR3 is TGTGCCAGCAGCCTTGATGCACAGGGCAGCACAGATACGCAGTATTTT. V and J are TRBV3-1 (or the pseudogene TRBV3-2) and TRBJ2-3; D is possibly TRBD1 (6 bases). The V gene's germline CDR1 is LGHDT and CDR2 YNNKEL (reference sequence). This CDR3 is 16 amino acids long. Trimming stripped 4 bases from V and 0 bases from J, with 14 bases between.

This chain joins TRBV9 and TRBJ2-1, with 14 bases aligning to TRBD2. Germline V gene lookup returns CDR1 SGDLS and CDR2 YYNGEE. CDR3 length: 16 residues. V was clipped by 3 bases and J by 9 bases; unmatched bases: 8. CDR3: CASSARTSGRPIEQFF. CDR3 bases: TGTGCCAGCAGCGCAAGGACTAGCGGGAGGCCCATTGAGCAGTTCTTC.

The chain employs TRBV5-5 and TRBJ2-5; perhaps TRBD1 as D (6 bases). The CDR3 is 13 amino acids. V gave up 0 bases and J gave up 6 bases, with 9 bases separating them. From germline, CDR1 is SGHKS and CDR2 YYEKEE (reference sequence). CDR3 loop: CASSLGQDKTQYF. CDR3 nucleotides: TGTGCCAGCAGCTTGGGACAGGACAAGACCCAGTACTTC. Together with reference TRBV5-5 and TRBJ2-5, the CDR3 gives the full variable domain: DAGVTQSPTHLIKTRGQQVTLRCSPISGHKSVSWYQQVLGQGPQFIFQYYEKEERGRGNFPDRFSARQFPNYSSELNVNALLLGDSALYLCASSLGQDKTQYFGPGTRLLVL.

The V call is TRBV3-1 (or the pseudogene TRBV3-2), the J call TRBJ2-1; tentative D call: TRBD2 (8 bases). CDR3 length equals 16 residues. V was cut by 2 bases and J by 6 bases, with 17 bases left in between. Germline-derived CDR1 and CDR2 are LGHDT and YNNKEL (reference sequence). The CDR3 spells CASSQLGGAGGNEQFF. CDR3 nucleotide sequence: TGTGCCAGCAGCCAACTCGGGGGGGCAGGGGGCAATGAGCAGTTCTTC.

The CDR3 loop is CASSLSQGLAKNIQYF. In DNA, the CDR3 is TGCGCCAGCAGCTTGAGTCAGGGATTAGCCAAAAACATTCAGTACTTC. V gene TRBV5-1 combines with J gene TRBJ2-4; possible D gene TRBD1, 5 bases. Germline V lookup: CDR1 SGHRS, CDR2 YFSETQ. Trimming removed 1 base from V and 0 bases from J, with 11 bases in between. CDR3 size: 16 residues.

Here the CDR3 reads CASSQGEAKTDTQYF. The CDR3 DNA reads TGCGCCAGCAGCCAGGGGGAGGCTAAGACAGATACGCAGTATTTT. The chain joins TRBV4-1 to TRBJ2-3; D is possibly TRBD2 (6 bases). The ends were cut back, 3 bases at V and 3 bases at J, with 13 bases in the middle. CDR3 length equals 15 residues. Germline assignment: CDR1 MGHRA and CDR2 YSYEKL.

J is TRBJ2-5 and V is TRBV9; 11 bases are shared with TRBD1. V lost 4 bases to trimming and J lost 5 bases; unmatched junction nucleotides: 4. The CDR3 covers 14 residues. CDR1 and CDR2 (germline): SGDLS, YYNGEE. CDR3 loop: CASSSRTGGETQYF. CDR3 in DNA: TGTGCCAGCAGCTCACGGACAGGGGGCGAGACCCAGTACTTC.

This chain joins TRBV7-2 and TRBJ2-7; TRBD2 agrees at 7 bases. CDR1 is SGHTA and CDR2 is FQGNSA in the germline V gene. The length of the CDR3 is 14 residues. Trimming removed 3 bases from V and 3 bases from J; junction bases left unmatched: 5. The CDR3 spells CASSFQRGDYEQYF. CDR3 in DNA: TGTGCCAGCAGCTTCCAGCGGGGAGACTACGAGCAGTACTTC.

DNA for the CDR3: TGTGCCAGCAGCCAAGATACCTGGGGCGGGGCTGAAAAACTGTTTTTT. Translated: CASSQDTWGGAEKLFF. The chain joins TRBV3-1 (or the pseudogene TRBV3-2) to TRBJ1-4; tentatively, D is TRBD1 (5 bases). Germline-derived CDR1 and CDR2 are LGHDT and YNNKEL (reference sequence). CDR3 length equals 16 residues. The V end lost 0 bases, the J end lost 7 bases, and 15 bases lay between the germline ends.

The CDR3 bases are TGTGCCACCAGCCTGCCCCCTAGCATTCCCCCCGAGCAGTACTTC. Amino acid sequence: CATSLPPSIPPEQYF. The chain carries TRBV15 and TRBJ2-7; maybe TRBD2 (5 bases). Germline V gives CDR1 LNHNV, CDR2 YYDKDF (reference sequence). The CDR3 is 15 amino acids. V lost 5 bases to trimming and J lost 6 bases, with 20 bases between them.

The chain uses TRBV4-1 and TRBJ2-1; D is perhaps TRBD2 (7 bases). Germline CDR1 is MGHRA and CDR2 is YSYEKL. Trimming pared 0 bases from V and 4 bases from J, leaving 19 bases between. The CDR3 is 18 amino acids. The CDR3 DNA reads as TGCGCCAGCAGCCAAGATAGGGGGGGCAGCGGGGTGTACAATGAGCAGTTCTTC. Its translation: CASSQDRGGSGVYNEQFF.

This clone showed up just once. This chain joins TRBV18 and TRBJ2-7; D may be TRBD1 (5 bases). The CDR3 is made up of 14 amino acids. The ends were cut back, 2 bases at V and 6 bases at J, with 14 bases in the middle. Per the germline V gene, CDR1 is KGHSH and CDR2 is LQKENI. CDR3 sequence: CASSPARQTREQYF. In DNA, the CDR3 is TGTGCCAGCTCACCAGCGAGACAGACGCGCGAGCAGTACTTC.

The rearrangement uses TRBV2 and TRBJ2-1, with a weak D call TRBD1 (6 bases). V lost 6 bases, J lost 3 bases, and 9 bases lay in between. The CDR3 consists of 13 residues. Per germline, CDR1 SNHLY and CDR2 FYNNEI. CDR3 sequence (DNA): TGTGCCAGCAGGGTGGACAGCTACAATGAGCAGTTCTTC. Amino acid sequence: CASRVDSYNEQFF.

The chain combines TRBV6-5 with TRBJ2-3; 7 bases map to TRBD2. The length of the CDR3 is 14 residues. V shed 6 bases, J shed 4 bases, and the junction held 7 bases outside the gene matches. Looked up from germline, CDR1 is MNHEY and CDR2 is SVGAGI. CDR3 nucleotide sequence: TGTGCCAGCAGAACCGGGACTAATTCAGATACGCAGTATTTT. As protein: CASRTGTNSDTQYF.

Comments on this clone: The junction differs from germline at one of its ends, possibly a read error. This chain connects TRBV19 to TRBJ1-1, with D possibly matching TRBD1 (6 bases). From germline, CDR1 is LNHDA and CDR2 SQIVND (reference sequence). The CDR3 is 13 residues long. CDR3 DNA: TGTGCCAGTAGAAGATTTGGGGACACTGAAACTTTCTTT. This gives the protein CASRRFGDTETFF.